This T cell receptor (beta chain) was captured in a study of cytomegalovirus exposure and HLA in healthy donors (dated by TCRdb to about 2017). Turning to the overall study: An earlier analysis of around 600 of the donors reported 250 to 350 Gb of sequence data and 117 million unique TCR beta sequences from some 180 million T cells. All discovery cohort repertoires had been generated using a single sequencing platform. Besides the first cohort of under 700 subjects, a separate validation cohort made up of 120 different subjects was used. The study profiled the T cell repertoires of approximately 700 subjects by immunosequencing and related them to cytomegalovirus serostatus. Donor age, sex, ethnicity and CMV serostatus were compiled together with the repertoire data. Typing coverage varied by locus: 629-630 donors for A, B, C, DRB1 and DQB1; some 520 for DQA1; more than 600 for DPA1; fewer than 480 for DPB1. An earlier analysis of some 500 of the donors used high-throughput TCR beta sequencing to judge whether each TCR beta V gene segment behaved as functional or pseudogenic. The study was designed to test whether signatures of past pathogen exposure could be identified by cataloging public T cell receptors. A later analysis re-analyzed previously published TCR beta repertoires from approximately 670 donors and added high-resolution HLA genotyping to study TCR occurrence patterns. Around 320 gigabases of sequencing data and tens of millions of unique TCR sequences were included in an early release covering several hundred HLA-typed donors. To predict cytomegalovirus infection status, the study brought together high-throughput TCR immunosequencing, statistical association of individual TCRs with disease status, and machine learning. Among about 400 genotyped donors of the cohort, an average of approximately 200,000 unique TCR beta nucleotide sequences was sequenced per donor, of which 15% to 20% were non-productive. Genome-wide SNP genotypes for about 55% of the 666 donors were used in a later genetic analysis, which treated that subset as a discovery cohort. Class I and class II HLA loci were covered by the typing at four-digit resolution. Rather than drawing on any new phenotypic data, the later analysis identified candidate immune exposures from TCR beta sequences and the way those sequences occurred across donors. Five DR-DQ haplotypes were handled as single units for association and clustering, since linkage in the cohort was strong. The genetic ancestry cluster associated with self-reported Caucasian donors included 81% of the 398 genotyped donors.

Here is what the overall study found, with its caveats: The 87-base-pair reads could not distinguish some IMGT-functional V segments, including TRBV6-2 and TRBV6-3, so those segments were excluded. This cohort had only TCR beta chains sequenced, and the lack of alpha or paired-chain data limited which features could be detected. Compared with equally common non-associated chains, HLA-associated TCR beta chains in a later analysis were more clonally expanded and had lower generation probabilities. A later genetic analysis associated a missense DCLRE1C variant with V-gene and J-gene trimming of TCR beta chains, and an independent cohort replicated the association. Because counts were too low, about 15 rarely observed V segments, including chromosome 9 orphons, were left out of the earlier analysis of some 640 of the donors. In an earlier analysis of approximately 600 of the donors, most TCR beta V segments were observed in productive rearrangements about 87% or about 30% of the time, broadly matching IMGT annotations. The study listed approximately 150 TCR beta chains as associated with cytomegalovirus. Compared with the approximately 600-donor mean, donors in an Asian-associated ancestry cluster had fewer N-insertions in productive TCRs, according to a later genetic analysis. In vitro tests confirmed that a few of the cytomegalovirus-associated TCR beta chains recognize cytomegalovirus antigens. A further reported finding was that TCR beta sequences accurately predicted the HLA-A and HLA-B alleles for most subjects in the first cohort. According to a later analysis, parvovirus B19, influenza, CMV and Epstein-Barr virus appeared linked to several top co-occurrence clusters. CMV serostatus was the only immune exposure information available for the cohort. In both the original and validation cohorts, the classifier was reported to diagnose cytomegalovirus status with high specificity and sensitivity. At a false discovery rate of 0.05, a later analysis linked roughly 17,000 TCR beta sequences to specific HLA alleles. HLA typing was unavailable for some donors at each locus, so association tests used only the typed subset. Linkage disequilibrium might explain the correlated functional status among segregating V segments, but an unknown experimental factor could not be excluded. In a later analysis, most CMV-associated TCR beta chains were found to appear HLA-restricted, with HLA associations seemingly driven largely by CMV exposure. A group of highly shared sequence variants was considered likely to be a technical artifact of the sequencing pipeline. When HLA alleles, especially DR and DQ, strongly co-occurred, attributing TCR associations to individual alleles was difficult. Most TCR sequences were seen in very few donors, while some public TCRs were found in many individuals. The authors suggested that the approach could potentially be generalized to other disease states and immunological phenotypes. According to a later analysis, TCR association rates differed among HLA loci, with DRB1 alleles showing the most associated TCRs and HLA-C alleles showing the fewest. Presence/absence analyses assumed roughly uniform sequencing depth across donors, an assumption that may not hold.

From its cysteine to its phenylalanine, the CDR3 spans 14 amino acids. This entry keeps only the CDR3 DNA: 42 bases, framed from base 1. CDR1 and CDR2, looked up from the germline V gene, are SNHLY and FYNNEI. Trimming removed 7 bases from V and 3 bases from J, leaving 13 bases between the germline ends. Library construction relied on the immunoSEQ multiplex PCR assay. For the multiplex PCR, a mixture combining 60 forward primers for TCR Vbeta segments and 13 reverse primers for TCR Jbeta segments was used. A multiplex PCR assay on genomic DNA amplified the CDR3 region of rearranged TCR beta genes. Amplified TCR beta libraries were sequenced as 87-base-pair reads on the Illumina HiSeq System. As for how the authors treated the data: Across the 670 or so repertoires, a later analysis counted approximately 83 million unique TCR beta chains, around 11 million of which were shared by at least two donors. Raw reads were error-corrected and collapsed into unique sequences with a nearest-neighbor algorithm that merged closely related sequences to remove PCR and sequencing errors. V, D and J gene segments were assigned by aligning CDR3 sequences to IMGT reference sequences. For a sequence to be retained, a match of at least six nucleotides to both a V gene segment and a J gene segment was required. Rearrangements were called productive when the CDR3 lacked stop codons and stayed in frame with V and J; all others were non-productive. Following IMGT convention, CDR3 was defined as the stretch from the second conserved V-encoded cysteine to the conserved J-encoded phenylalanine. The earlier analysis of 587 of the donors excluded any sequence lacking an unambiguous match to a single V gene segment. In an earlier analysis of about 590 of the donors, a V segment was called functional when productive rearrangements were above 56.7%, and segregating when the standard deviation between donors exceeded 5%. A statistical classification framework was built to diagnose cytomegalovirus status from the catalog of TCR beta chain sequences. In a later analysis, V and J genes were assigned by comparing TCR nucleotide sequences against IMGT/GENE-DB human TR gene sequences. The TCRdist pipeline was used in a later analysis to assign CDR3 sequences and most-parsimonious VDJ recombination scenarios. In a later analysis, each TCR beta chain was defined by its CDR3 amino acid sequence together with its V-gene family, and reads without a unique V-gene family were excluded. To address suspected cross-contamination and a sequencing artifact, a later analysis removed approximately 590 highly shared, low-generation-probability nucleotide sequences. A later analysis calculated a clonal expansion index for each public chain from normalized within-repertoire ranks of inferred template counts. Generation probabilities in a later analysis came from a VDJ recombination model fitted to out-of-frame rearrangements, and those results were checked against IGoR. In a later analysis, TCR-TCR, TCR-HLA and TCR-CMV co-occurrence was scored with hypergeometric tests, and a repertoire-size bias correction was applied to TCR pairs. False discovery rates were estimated in a later analysis by permuting HLA or CMV assignments 20 times. In a later analysis, co-occurring TCRs were grouped using DBSCAN, and TCRdist sequence similarity was added for clustering within HLA-allele-positive subsets. For co-occurrence clustering, repertoires with fewer than 30,000 or more than 120,000 public chains were excluded, along with five repertoires with anomalous nucleotide sharing. TCRdb took this table from immuneACCESS and kept in-frame rearrangements with V and J called. Such tables lack part of the clones; where checked against another copy, unresolved V genes explain under half of the gap, and the rest is unexplained. For V, J and clone size, that table is used; D and trimming come from the DNA. The sample data list approximately 150,000 clones, and roughly 74% of these were observed just once. About 10% of the sample is in the top ten clones.

This clone has just one count. There is no known antigen for this receptor. Base quality data are lacking; no much larger clone is found one base away. The cohort consisted of 650 to 850 healthy bone marrow donors. At the time of sampling, all cohort members were nominally healthy, though unrecorded immune exposures were likely present. The donor was CMV seropositive and was included in the group of 289 seropositive cohort members. A peripheral blood sample was collected from each donor, and TCR beta sequencing was performed on peripheral blood mononuclear cells. Genomic DNA was extracted from the blood cell samples with the Qiagen DNeasy Blood Extraction Kit.

The source of this sequence is a young man in good health and CMV-seropositive. Sequencing was carried out using PBMCs. The chain employs TRBV2 and TRBJ2-1; no D gene call is confident. DNA sequence: TGTGCCAGCACCGTTCCCGGTAACTACAATGAGCAGTTCTTC. This is translated as CASTVPGNYNEQFF.